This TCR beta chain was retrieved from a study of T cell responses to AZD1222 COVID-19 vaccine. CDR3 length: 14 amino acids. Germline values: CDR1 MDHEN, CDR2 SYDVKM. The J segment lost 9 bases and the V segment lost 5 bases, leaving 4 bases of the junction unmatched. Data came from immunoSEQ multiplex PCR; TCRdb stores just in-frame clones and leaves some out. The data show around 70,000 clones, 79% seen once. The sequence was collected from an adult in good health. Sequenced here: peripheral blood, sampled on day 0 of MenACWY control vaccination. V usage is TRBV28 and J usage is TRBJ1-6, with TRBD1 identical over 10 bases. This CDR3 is CASSRTGGGSPLHF. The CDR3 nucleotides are TGTGCCAGCAGTAGGACAGGGGGAGGTTCACCCCTCCACTTT.